The 31 T cell receptor beta chains listed next were all sequenced from one sample in a study of monozygotic twins with cystic fibrosis. Clones were sequenced by immunoSEQ multiplex PCR, and TCRdb holds only the in-frame ones, with some missing. The top ten clones hold 0.25% to 0.35% of a sample with roughly 25,000 clones, approximately 90% of them seen once. Input material: blood. All receptors come from a girl aged 2-15 years with cystic fibrosis.

The chain links TRBV5-8 to TRBJ2-3; no firm D call. The CDR3 runs to 13 residues. The V gene lost 0 bases and the J gene lost 5 bases, with 7 bases spanning the gap. Germline V gene lookup returns CDR1 SGHTS and CDR2 YDEGEE. In nucleotides, the CDR3 is TGTGCCAGCAGCTTGGTGGGGATAGATACGCAGTATTTT. It is translated as CASSLVGIDTQYF.

The chain joins TRBV29-1 to TRBJ1-1; D remains ambiguous. This CDR3 is built from 14 residues. The germline CDR1 and CDR2 sequences are SQVTM and ANQGSEA. V gave up 2 bases and J gave up 5 bases, with 15 bases separating them. CDR3 region: CSVELPWLGTEAFF. The CDR3 DNA follows: TGCAGCGTTGAACTCCCCTGGCTGGGGACTGAAGCTTTCTTT.

A few counts support this clone. The rearrangement joins TRBV19 to TRBJ1-2; D is unclear. Germline CDR1 and CDR2: LNHDA and SQIVND (reference sequence). This CDR3 has 12 amino acids. Trimming removed 1 base at V and 8 bases at J, with 8 bases between. The CDR3 DNA reads TGTGCCAGTAGTATAGCTAGATTGGGCTACACCTTC. Translating it yields CASSIARLGYTF.

The genes are TRBV2 and TRBJ2-7, with 14 bases fitting TRBD2. The CDR3 is 16 amino acids. Trimming at V came to 3 bases and at J to 2 bases, leaving 3 bases not matched to a gene. Per the germline V gene, CDR1 is SNHLY and CDR2 is FYNNEI. The CDR3 loop is CASSEGTSGGPYEQYF. Written as DNA, the CDR3 is TGTGCCAGCAGTGAGGGGACTAGCGGGGGCCCCTACGAGCAGTACTTC.

The chain joins TRBV7-6 to TRBJ2-2; 11 nucleotides line up with TRBD2. The CDR3 covers 16 residues. Looked up from germline, CDR1 is SGHVS and CDR2 is FNYEAQ. J gave up 6 bases and V 4 bases, and 7 bases lay outside the gene matches. This CDR3 is CASSSYSGGAAGELFF. The CDR3 DNA is TGTGCCAGCAGCTCATATAGCGGGGGGGCCGCCGGGGAGCTGTTTTTT.

The chain recombines TRBV4-1 with TRBJ2-7, with D possibly being TRBD1 (7 bases). The CDR3 sequence is 16 residues long. CDR1 MGHRA and CDR2 YSYEKL come from the germline V gene. V shed 3 bases and J shed 0 bases, with 15 bases lying between them. CDR3 DNA sequence: TGCGCCAGCAGCCAGGGGGGACAGTTCCTCTCCTACGAGCAGTACTTC. It translates to CASSQGGQFLSYEQYF.

This rearrangement joins TRBV14 to TRBJ1-3; D is unresolved. The CDR3 spans 15 residues. Trimming left V 4 bases short and J 2 bases short, with 12 bases between. Germline assignment: CDR1 SGHDN and CDR2 FVKESK. The CDR3 nucleotides read TGTGCCAGCAGCCCAGTATGGACTGCTGGAAACACCATATATTTT. It encodes CASSPVWTAGNTIYF.

The V and J genes are TRBV6-5 and TRBJ2-1, with 9 bases matching TRBD1. The CDR3 sequence is 15 residues long. CDR1 MNHEY and CDR2 SVGAGI come from the germline V gene. V lost 5 bases to trimming and J lost 6 bases; unmatched junction nucleotides: 8. CDR3 region: CASSRLGQGGNEQFF. CDR3 DNA: TGTGCCAGCAGTCGGCTGGGACAGGGCGGCAATGAGCAGTTCTTC.

The chain is built from TRBV5-6 and TRBJ2-7; D is uncertain. This CDR3 is 14 amino acids long. Germline V gives CDR1 SGHDT, CDR2 YYEEEE. V lost 0 bases, J lost 4 bases, and 11 bases lay in between. The CDR3 coding sequence is TGTGCCAGCAGCTTGGTAGTAGGGAAATACGAGCAGTACTTC. This encodes CASSLVVGKYEQYF. Full variable domain (remainder filled in from reference TRBV5-6 and TRBJ2-7): DAGVTQSPTHLIKTRGQQVTLRCSPKSGHDTVSWYQQALGQGPQFIFQYYEEEERQRGNFPDRFSGHQFPNYSSELNVNALLLGDSALYLCASSLVVGKYEQYFGPGTRLTVT.

This clone was seen a handful of times. V gene TRBV12-5 combines with J gene TRBJ1-1; D might be TRBD1 (5 bases). This CDR3 is 15 amino acids long. Trimming removed 2 bases from V and 4 bases from J, with 14 bases in between. Looked up from germline, CDR1 is LGHNT and CDR2 is FRNRAP. The CDR3 DNA sequence: TGTGCTAGTGGTTTGTCCCCTCCTGGGACCACTGAAGCTTTCTTT. Its translation is CASGLSPPGTTEAFF.

The CDR3 protein is CASSQEGTINSPLHF. Here the CDR3 DNA reads TGCGCCAGCAGCCAAGAGGGCACCATAAATTCACCCCTCCACTTT. V and J are TRBV4-1 and TRBJ1-6; D remains ambiguous. The V end was cut by 0 bases, the J end by 7 bases, with 10 bases between. Germline V gene sequence: CDR1 MGHRA, CDR2 YSYEKL. The CDR3 spans 15 residues.

The chain is built from TRBV9 and TRBJ1-2, with 7 bases that match TRBD1. CDR1 SGDLS and CDR2 YYNGEE come from the germline V gene. Trimming at V came to 0 bases and at J to 7 bases, leaving 3 bases not matched to a gene. The CDR3 is made up of 13 amino acids. CDR3 sequence reads: CASSVGQGSGYTF. CDR3 coding DNA: TGTGCCAGCAGCGTAGGACAGGGCAGTGGCTACACCTTC.

This clone was seen once. V and J are TRBV7-9 and TRBJ2-1, with D unresolved. CDR1 is SEHNR, CDR2 FQNEAQ, per germline (reference sequence). Deletions cut 1 base from V and 7 bases from J, with 5 bases between. This CDR3 is 12 amino acids long. CDR3 amino acids: CASSLVSNEQFF. For the CDR3, the DNA is TGTGCCAGCAGCTTAGTGAGTAATGAGCAGTTCTTC.

The rearrangement joins TRBV27 to TRBJ2-7; TRBD1 might be the D (5 bases). V lost 5 bases, J lost 0 bases, and 11 bases lay in between. Germline loops: CDR1 MNHEY, CDR2 SMNVEV (reference sequence). This CDR3 region has 14 residues. The CDR3 spells CASSPRTLSYEQYF. The CDR3 nucleotides read TGTGCCAGCAGTCCCCGGACACTCTCCTACGAGCAGTACTTC.

J is TRBJ2-1 and V is TRBV7-6; 8 nucleotides line up with TRBD2. Trimming removed 1 base from V and 4 bases from J; junction bases left unmatched: 6. CDR3 length equals 16 residues. Per germline, CDR1 SGHVS and CDR2 FNYEAQ. CDR3: CASSLGHGGVYNEQFF. Written as DNA, the CDR3 is TGTGCCAGCAGCTTAGGGCACGGGGGGGTATACAATGAGCAGTTCTTC.

The chain couples TRBV10-2 to TRBJ2-5, with D possibly being TRBD1 or TRBD2 (6 bases each). The CDR3 totals 13 residues. V was clipped by 6 bases and J by 2 bases, with 10 bases between them. CDR1 is WSHSY and CDR2 is SAAADI in the germline V gene. CDR3 sequence reads: CASRQGLQETQYF. CDR3 bases: TGCGCCAGCAGACAGGGACTTCAAGAGACCCAGTACTTC.

The V and J genes are TRBV5-1 and TRBJ1-6; 11 positions match TRBD1. The germline CDR1 and CDR2 sequences are SGHRS and YFSETQ. Trimming took 4 bases from V and 13 from J; bases not matched to a gene: 13. CDR3 length: 16 residues. The CDR3 region has the DNA TGCGCCAGCAGCCACGCTGCCGGGACAGGGGGTTCCCCCCTCCACTTT. Translating gives CASSHAAGTGGSPLHF.

The chain recombines TRBV6-5 with TRBJ1-2; D remains unclear. Germline V gives CDR1 MNHEY, CDR2 SVGAGI. Trimming removed 0 bases at V and 4 bases at J, with 12 bases between. This CDR3 is 15 amino acids long. The CDR3 here is CASSYSASSIYGYTF. CDR3 coding DNA: TGTGCCAGCAGTTACTCAGCCAGTTCTATCTATGGCTACACCTTC.

The chain combines TRBV7-8 with TRBJ2-5; D is unresolved. The germline V gene encodes CDR1 SGHVS and CDR2 FQNEAQ. This CDR3 contains 13 residues. Trimming stripped 6 bases from V and 5 bases from J, with 13 bases between. CDR3 protein: CASSFGIGETQYF. The CDR3 nucleotides read TGTGCCAGCAGTTTTGGGATCGGGGAGACCCAGTACTTC. Complete variable domain (other parts from reference TRBV7-8 and TRBJ2-5): GAGVSQSPRYKVAKRGQDVALRCDPISGHVSLFWYQQALGQGPEFLTYFQNEAQLDKSGLPSDRFFAERPEGSVSTLKIQRTQQEDSAVYLCASSFGIGETQYFGPGTRLLVL.

V is TRBV30 and J is TRBJ1-5; 9 bases align to TRBD1. Germline V gives CDR1 GTSNPN, CDR2 SVGIG (reference sequence). V shed 3 bases and J 2 bases; nucleotides not matched to a gene: 11. This CDR3 has 17 residues. The CDR3 region has the DNA TGTGCCTGGAGCCCTCGGACAGGGGAAATGGGCAATCAGCCCCAGCATTTT. Translation: CAWSPRTGEMGNQPQHF. The full variable domain, completed using reference TRBV30 and TRBJ1-5, is SQTIHQWPATLVQPVGSPLSLECTVEGTSNPNLYWYRQAAGRGLQLLFYSVGIGQISSEVPQNLSASRPQDRQFILSSKKLLLSDSGFYLCAWSPRTGEMGNQPQHFGDGTRLSIL.

The chain combines TRBV10-3 with TRBJ1-2; 8 bases are a match to TRBD1. In germline, CDR1 is ENHRY, CDR2 SYGVKD. The CDR3 contains 15 residues. The J segment lost 8 bases and the V segment lost 3 bases, leaving 11 bases of the junction unmatched. In nucleotides, the CDR3 is TGTGCCATCAGTGACGAGCAGGGGGCAGTTTGGGGCTACACCTTC. Translating gives CAISDEQGAVWGYTF.

The rearrangement uses TRBV7-2 and TRBJ2-1; D may match TRBD1 or TRBD2 (5 bases each). There are 15 residues in the CDR3. With 3 bases removed from V and 6 bases from J, the gap between germline ends came to 15 bases. Germline values: CDR1 SGHTA, CDR2 FQGNSA. CDR3 in amino acids: CASSLVTTRGNEQFF. CDR3 sequence (DNA): TGTGCCAGCAGCTTGGTCACCACGAGGGGCAATGAGCAGTTCTTC.

The CDR3 region is CATRTSTRGASQPQHF. The DNA for the CDR3 is TGTGCCACCCGGACGAGCACACGGGGGGCGAGTCAGCCCCAGCATTTT. The chain uses TRBV6-4 and TRBJ1-5; D may be TRBD1 (6 bases). CDR1 is MRHNA, CDR2 SNTAGT, per germline. Trimming pared 10 bases from V and 6 bases from J, leaving 25 bases between. This CDR3 contains 16 residues.

The V call is TRBV25-1, the J call TRBJ1-2, with TRBD1 matching 8 bases. The CDR3 runs to 14 residues. CDR1 and CDR2 (germline): MGHDK, SYGVNS. V shed 6 bases, J shed 8 bases, and the junction held 11 bases outside the gene matches. The CDR3 bases are TGTGCCAGCAGAACCCTGGACAGGGAAGGGGGCTACACCTTC. It yields the protein CASRTLDREGGYTF.

The V call is TRBV5-6, the J call TRBJ1-2, with a possible D match to TRBD1 (6 bases). Germline V gene sequence: CDR1 SGHDT, CDR2 YYEEEE. The V and J ends lost 0 bases and 3 bases respectively, with 6 bases between them. The length of the CDR3 is 13 residues. The CDR3 spells CASSLGQDYGYTF. DNA for the CDR3: TGTGCCAGCAGCTTGGGACAGGACTATGGCTACACCTTC.

The rearrangement links TRBV5-1 to TRBJ2-2; D unclear. Germline CDR1 and CDR2: SGHRS and YFSETQ. This CDR3 has 16 residues. V lost 0 bases to trimming and J lost 0 bases, with 9 bases between them. The CDR3 reads CASSLVSGANTGELFF. The CDR3 DNA reads TGCGCCAGCAGCTTGGTGTCTGGGGCGAACACCGGGGAGCTGTTTTTT. The entire variable domain, with the rest obtained from reference TRBV5-1 and TRBJ2-2, is as follows: KAGVTQTPRYLIKTRGQQVTLSCSPISGHRSVSWYQQTPGQGLQFLFEYFSETQRNKGNFPGRFSGRQFSNSRSEMNVSTLELGDSALYLCASSLVSGANTGELFFGEGSRLTVL.

As concerns this clone: At one end the junction does not follow the germline gene, possibly because of a read error. V usage is TRBV5-5 and J usage is TRBJ2-7, with a weak D call TRBD1 (5 bases). The CDR3 totals 11 residues. Germline CDR1 is SGHKS and CDR2 is YYEKEE (reference sequence). The CDR3 region is CASSNEGAPTF. In DNA form, the CDR3 reads TGTGCCAGCAGCAATGAAGGGGCCCCGACCTTC.

V gene TRBV7-2 combines with J gene TRBJ2-3; 9 bases match TRBD2. The CDR3 totals 16 residues. The J segment lost 6 bases and the V segment lost 3 bases, leaving 10 bases of the junction unmatched. Germline values: CDR1 SGHTA, CDR2 FQGNSA. CDR3 in amino acids: CASSFMRGGIADTQYF. As DNA, the CDR3 is TGTGCCAGCAGCTTTATGCGGGGGGGCATTGCTGATACGCAGTATTTT.

This clone was seen just once. The J gene is TRBJ2-1, the V gene TRBV7-9; 7 bases map to TRBD2. With V trimmed by 5 bases and J by 3 bases, 10 bases remained unmatched. The CDR3 is made up of 16 amino acids. CDR1 SEHNR and CDR2 FQNEAQ come from the germline V gene (reference sequence). This CDR3 is CASSVSRDYHYNEQFF. DNA of the CDR3: TGTGCCAGCAGCGTCAGCCGGGACTACCACTACAATGAGCAGTTCTTC.

V usage is TRBV25-1 and J usage is TRBJ1-1, with a tentative D call TRBD1 (5 bases). V lost 4 bases and J 6 bases, leaving 15 bases between the germline ends. From germline, CDR1 is MGHDK and CDR2 SYGVNS. CDR3 size: 14 residues. CDR3 DNA sequence: TGTGCCAGCAGTGCCGGGACGGCAGGCGCTGAAGCTTTCTTT. Residues: CASSAGTAGAEAFF.

The V gene is TRBV6-6, the J gene TRBJ1-5; D not resolved. CDR1 and CDR2 from the germline V gene are MNHNY and SVGAGI (reference sequence). The length of the CDR3 is 15 residues. Trimming shortened V by 0 bases and J by 1 base, and 7 bases separated the two germline ends. The CDR3 sequence is CASSYSRRSNQPQHF. In nucleotides, the CDR3 is TGTGCCAGCAGTTACTCCAGACGGAGCAATCAGCCCCAGCATTTT.